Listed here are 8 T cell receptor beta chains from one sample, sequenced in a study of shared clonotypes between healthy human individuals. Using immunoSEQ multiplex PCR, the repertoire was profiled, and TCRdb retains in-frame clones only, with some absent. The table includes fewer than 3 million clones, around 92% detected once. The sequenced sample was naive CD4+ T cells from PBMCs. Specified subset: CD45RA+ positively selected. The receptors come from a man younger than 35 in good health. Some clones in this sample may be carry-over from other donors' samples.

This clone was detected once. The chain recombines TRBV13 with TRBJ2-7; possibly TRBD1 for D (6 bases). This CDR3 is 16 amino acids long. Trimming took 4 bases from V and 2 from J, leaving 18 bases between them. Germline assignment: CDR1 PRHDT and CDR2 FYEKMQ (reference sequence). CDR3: CASSSARKQGAYEQYF. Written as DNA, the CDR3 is TGTGCCAGCAGCTCCGCAAGAAAACAGGGAGCCTACGAGCAGTACTTC.

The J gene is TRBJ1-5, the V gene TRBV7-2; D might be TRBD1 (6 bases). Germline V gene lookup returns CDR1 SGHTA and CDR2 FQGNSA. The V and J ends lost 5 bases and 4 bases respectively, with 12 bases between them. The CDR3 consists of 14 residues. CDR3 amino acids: CASSPTGQNQPQHF. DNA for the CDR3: TGTGCCAGCAGCCCCACCGGACAGAATCAGCCCCAGCATTTT.

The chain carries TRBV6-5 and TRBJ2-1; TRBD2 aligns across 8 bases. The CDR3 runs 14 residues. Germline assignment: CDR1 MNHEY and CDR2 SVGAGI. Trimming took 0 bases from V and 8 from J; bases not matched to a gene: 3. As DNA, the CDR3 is TGTGCCAGCAGTTACTCTGCGGGAGGCCATGAGCAGTTCTTC. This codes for CASSYSAGGHEQFF.

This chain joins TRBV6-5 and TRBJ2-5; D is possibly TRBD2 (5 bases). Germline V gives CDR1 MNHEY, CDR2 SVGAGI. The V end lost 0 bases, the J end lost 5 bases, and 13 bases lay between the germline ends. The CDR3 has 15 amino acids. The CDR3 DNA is TGTGCCAGCAGTTACTCGCGGGCCATCCGGGAGACCCAGTACTTC. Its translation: CASSYSRAIRETQYF.

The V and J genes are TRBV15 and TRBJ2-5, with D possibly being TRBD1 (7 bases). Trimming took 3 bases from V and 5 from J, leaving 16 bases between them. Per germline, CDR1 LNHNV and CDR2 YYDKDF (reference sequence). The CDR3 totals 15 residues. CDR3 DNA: TGTGCCACCAGCAGGGCAGGGGGGTCTCAGGAGACCCAGTACTTC. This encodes CATSRAGGSQETQYF.

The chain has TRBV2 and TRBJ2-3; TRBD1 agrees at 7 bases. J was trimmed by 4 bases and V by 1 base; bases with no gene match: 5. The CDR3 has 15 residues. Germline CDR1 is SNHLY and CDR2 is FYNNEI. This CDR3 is CASSEEGQGADTQYF. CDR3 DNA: TGTGCCAGCAGTGAAGAAGGTCAGGGGGCAGATACGCAGTATTTT.

CDR3 sequence reads: CASSLGDPNNEQFF. The CDR3 coding sequence is TGTGCCAGCAGCTTGGGGGACCCTAACAATGAGCAGTTCTTC. This chain joins TRBV5-6 and TRBJ2-1; the D gene could be TRBD1 or TRBD2 (5 bases each). This CDR3 has 14 amino acids. Germline lookup yields CDR1 SGHDT and CDR2 YYEEEE. Between the trimmed V and J ends, which lost 0 bases and 5 bases, there was a span of 9 bases.

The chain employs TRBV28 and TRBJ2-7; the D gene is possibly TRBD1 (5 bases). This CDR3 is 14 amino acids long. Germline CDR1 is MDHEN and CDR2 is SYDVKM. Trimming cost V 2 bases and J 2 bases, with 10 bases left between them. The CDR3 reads CASSLPSRAYEQYF. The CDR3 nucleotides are TGTGCCAGCAGTTTACCTTCCAGGGCCTACGAGCAGTACTTC.